The 27 T cell receptor beta chains below all came from one sample that was sequenced in a study of blood T cell repertoires in COVID-19. The table came from immunoSEQ multiplex PCR; TCRdb's copy has only in-frame clones and leaves some out. The repertoire holds more than 40,000 clones, with about 89% as singletons. Input material: peripheral blood. All receptors come from a human donor in a cohort sampled during active COVID-19.

The chain has TRBV7-8 and TRBJ2-4; no firm D call. Looked up from germline, CDR1 is SGHVS and CDR2 is FQNEAQ. The V end was cut by 2 bases, the J end by 7 bases, with 9 bases between. The CDR3 runs to 13 residues. CDR3 sequence reads: CASSLNHMNIQYF. CDR3 coding DNA: TGTGCCAGCAGCTTAAACCACATGAACATTCAGTACTTC. Drawing the rest from reference TRBV7-8 and TRBJ2-4, the complete variable domain is GAGVSQSPRYKVAKRGQDVALRCDPISGHVSLFWYQQALGQGPEFLTYFQNEAQLDKSGLPSDRFFAERPEGSVSTLKIQRTQQEDSAVYLCASSLNHMNIQYFGAGTRLSVL.

This clone occurred once. This chain uses TRBV7-9 with TRBJ1-2; 10 positions match TRBD1. The CDR3 consists of 13 residues. Germline CDR1 is SEHNR and CDR2 is FQNEAQ (reference sequence). V dropped 4 bases and J dropped 6; count of bases not matched to a gene: 2. The CDR3 spells CASSWDRGDGYTF. The CDR3 DNA sequence: TGTGCCAGCAGCTGGGACAGGGGTGATGGCTACACCTTC.

The J gene is TRBJ2-1, the V gene TRBV3-1 (or the pseudogene TRBV3-2); TRBD2 might be the D (5 bases). The CDR3 loop spans 16 amino acids. Deletions cut 7 bases from V and 0 bases from J, with 16 bases between. Per the germline V gene, CDR1 is LGHDT and CDR2 is YNNKEL (reference sequence). The CDR3 spells CASTPGGLASYNEQFF. The CDR3 DNA sequence: TGTGCCAGCACCCCCGGTGGGCTAGCCTCCTACAATGAGCAGTTCTTC.

The chain joins TRBV18 to TRBJ2-7; the D gene is possibly TRBD1 (6 bases). Trimming stripped 5 bases from V and 0 bases from J, with 14 bases between. The CDR3 spans 15 residues. The germline V gene encodes CDR1 KGHSH and CDR2 LQKENI. The CDR3, as DNA: TGTGCCAGCTCAGCCACTTCAGGGGCCTCCTACGAGCAGTACTTC. It is translated as CASSATSGASYEQYF.

The chain uses TRBV15 and TRBJ1-2; no clear D gene. Looked up from germline, CDR1 is LNHNV and CDR2 is YYDKDF (reference sequence). The CDR3 loop spans 15 amino acids. V lost 1 base and J lost 4, with 13 bases in between. CDR3 loop: CATSRVRGSGYGYTF. As DNA, the CDR3 is TGTGCCACCAGCAGAGTCCGGGGTTCAGGCTATGGCTACACCTTC.

Here the CDR3 reads CASSLAAMAYEQYF. Written as DNA, the CDR3 is TGCGCCAGCAGCTTGGCCGCGATGGCCTACGAGCAGTACTTC. The V gene is TRBV5-1, the J gene TRBJ2-7; no reliable D call. The CDR3 contains 14 residues. Germline CDR1 reads SGHRS; CDR2 reads YFSETQ. Trimming pared 0 bases from V and 2 bases from J, leaving 9 bases between.

The V gene is TRBV19, the J gene TRBJ2-7; 7 bases fit TRBD1. The germline CDR1 and CDR2 sequences are LNHDA and SQIVND (reference sequence). After removal of 3 bases from V and 2 bases from J, the junction contained 4 bases not matched to a gene. This CDR3 region has 14 residues. The CDR3 protein is CASSISTGPYEQYF. Written as DNA, the CDR3 is TGTGCCAGTAGTATTTCGACAGGGCCCTACGAGCAGTACTTC.

V is TRBV7-2 and J is TRBJ2-7, with a tentative D call TRBD1 (5 bases). There are 15 residues in the CDR3. Trimming left V 1 base short and J 0 bases short, with 10 bases between. Germline V gene data show CDR1 as SGHTA and CDR2 as FQGNSA. The CDR3 nucleotides read TGTGCCAGCAGCTTAGTAGTGACAGACTCCTACGAGCAGTACTTC. Its protein product is CASSLVVTDSYEQYF.

The rearrangement links TRBV18 to TRBJ1-3; D is uncertain. The V end lost 5 bases, the J end lost 4 bases, and 12 bases lay between the germline ends. Per germline, CDR1 KGHSH and CDR2 LQKENI. The CDR3 contains 14 residues. The CDR3 bases are TGTGCCAGCTCATCGGGCCGAGGGGGAAACACCATATATTTT. Residues: CASSSGRGGNTIYF.

This chain links TRBV18 with TRBJ1-4, with 11 bases matching TRBD1. Germline V CDR1 and CDR2: KGHSH, LQKENI. The CDR3 is made up of 15 amino acids. J lost 6 bases, V lost 2 bases, and 2 bases had no gene match. The CDR3 region is CASSPGDRGDEKLFF. The CDR3 nucleotides read TGTGCCAGCTCACCAGGGGACAGGGGGGATGAAAAACTGTTTTTT.

The chain carries TRBV27 and TRBJ1-1; D is possibly TRBD1 (5 bases). Germline-derived CDR1 and CDR2 are MNHEY and SMNVEV (reference sequence). This CDR3 is 14 amino acids long. Trimming shortened V by 1 base and J by 1 base, and 7 bases separated the two germline ends. The CDR3 sequence: CASSLWRGNTEAFF. The CDR3 nucleotides read TGTGCCAGCAGTTTATGGAGGGGGAACACTGAAGCTTTCTTT.

The gene calls are TRBV6-2 or TRBV6-3 and TRBJ2-7; TRBD2 is a possible D gene (5 bases). The CDR3 length is 11 residues. With 5 bases removed from V and 7 bases from J, the gap between germline ends came to 9 bases. The V gene's germline CDR1 is MNHEY and CDR2 SVGEGT. CDR3 in amino acids: CASSHRLEQYF. DNA of the CDR3: TGTGCCAGCAGTCACAGACTAGAGCAGTACTTC.

The chain is built from TRBV7-6 and TRBJ2-7; possible D gene TRBD2, 5 bases. The germline CDR1 and CDR2 sequences are SGHVS and FNYEAQ. The CDR3 is made up of 14 amino acids. V shed 1 base and J shed 1 base, with 8 bases lying between them. The CDR3 nucleotides are TGTGCCAGCAGCTTAGTTGGGGAGTCCTACGAGCAGTACTTC. It codes for CASSLVGESYEQYF.

In the case of this clone: This same CDR3 is encoded by further DNA sequences in the sample. This chain joins TRBV7-3 and TRBJ2-2; TRBD1 aligns across 7 bases. Germline trimming cut 6 bases from V and 6 bases from J; bases unmatched to any gene: 4. CDR3 size: 13 residues. CDR1 and CDR2 (germline): SGHTA, FQGTGA. CDR3 region: CASSSDRAGELFF. Here the CDR3 DNA reads TGTGCCAGCAGTTCAGACAGGGCCGGGGAGCTGTTTTTT.

V gene TRBV12-2 combines with J gene TRBJ2-7; the DNA was not used to check the table's D call, TRBD2. TRBV12-2 is a documented pseudogene. This CDR3 contains 17 residues. CDR3 nucleotide sequence: TGTGCAAGTCGCTTAGTCGAGCGGGGGCTTAATCCCTACGAGCAGTACTTC. It translates to CASRLVERGLNPYEQYF.

The chain uses TRBV5-6 and TRBJ2-2, with a tentative D call TRBD1 (7 bases). The CDR3 extends over 16 amino acids. Germline loops: CDR1 SGHDT, CDR2 YYEEEE. Trimming pared 0 bases from V and 3 bases from J, leaving 12 bases between. CDR3 sequence: CASSLGQGGDTGELFF. CDR3 bases: TGTGCCAGCAGCTTGGGGCAGGGGGGCGACACCGGGGAGCTGTTTTTT. The full variable domain, with the rest looked up from reference TRBV5-6 and TRBJ2-2, is DAGVTQSPTHLIKTRGQQVTLRCSPKSGHDTVSWYQQALGQGPQFIFQYYEEEERQRGNFPDRFSGHQFPNYSSELNVNALLLGDSALYLCASSLGQGGDTGELFFGEGSRLTVL.

A single count supports this clone. This rearrangement joins TRBV28 to TRBJ1-2, with 9 bases that match TRBD1. Germline V gene data show CDR1 as MDHEN and CDR2 as SYDVKM. CDR3 length equals 14 residues. The ends lost 5 bases at V and 8 bases at J; junction bases unmatched: 9. The CDR3 coding sequence is TGTGCCAGCAGTAGCAGGGGACAGGGTGGGGGCTACACCTTC. Translation: CASSSRGQGGGYTF.

A few counts support this clone. The CDR3 DNA follows: TGCGCCAGCAGGACAGGGCCCCTGAACACTGAAGCTTTCTTT. Translating it yields CASRTGPLNTEAFF. The rearrangement joins TRBV5-1 to TRBJ1-1; 7 bases agree with TRBD1. V dropped 5 bases and J dropped 0; count of bases not matched to a gene: 4. In germline, CDR1 is SGHRS, CDR2 YFSETQ. The CDR3 contains 14 residues.

The chain carries TRBV9 and TRBJ2-7; D uncertain. The length of the CDR3 is 10 residues. V was shortened by 3 bases and J by 9 bases, with 7 bases between the two germline ends. Germline-derived CDR1 and CDR2 are SGDLS and YYNGEE. CDR3 residues: CASSDRGQYF. The CDR3 DNA follows: TGTGCCAGCAGCGACCGAGGGCAGTACTTC.

This clone turned up a few times. The chain carries TRBV6-1 and TRBJ2-6; the D gene is possibly TRBD1 (6 bases). Trimming cost V 5 bases and J 0 bases, with 11 bases left between them. The germline gives CDR1 MNHNS, CDR2 SASEGT. CDR3 size: 16 residues. The CDR3 DNA sequence: TGTGCCAGCAGTCAAGAGACAGGCTCTGGGGCCAACGTCCTGACTTTC. Translation gives CASSQETGSGANVLTF.

This sequence joins TRBV3-1 (or the pseudogene TRBV3-2) and TRBJ1-2; the D gene is possibly TRBD1 (5 bases). This CDR3 comprises 15 residues. V was pared by 3 bases and J by 7 bases, with 18 bases between. Germline CDR1 LGHDT, CDR2 YNNKEL (reference sequence). The DNA of the CDR3 is TGTGCCAGCAGCCAGGGGGGACGGGAAGTTCTTGGCTACACCTTC. Translation gives CASSQGGREVLGYTF.

This clone occurred a few times. This rearrangement joins TRBV29-1 to TRBJ2-7; D is possibly TRBD2 (5 bases). The germline V gene has CDR1 SQVTM and CDR2 ANQGSEA. There are 11 residues in the CDR3. Trimming cost V 7 bases and J 4 bases, with 11 bases left between them. The CDR3 sequence is CSGASGYEQYF. The CDR3 DNA reads as TGCAGCGGCGCCTCGGGGTACGAGCAGTACTTC.

V is TRBV7-8 and J is TRBJ2-5; 9 bases align to TRBD2. This CDR3 spans 16 amino acids. Germline CDR1 reads SGHVS; CDR2 reads FQNEAQ. V gave up 1 base and J gave up 5 bases; unmatched junction bases: 8. Here the CDR3 DNA reads TGTGCCAGCAGCTTAGTCGGCGGGGGGGCCGGGGAGACCCAGTACTTC. Translation: CASSLVGGGAGETQYF. The variable domain in full, completed from reference TRBV7-8 and TRBJ2-5, reads GAGVSQSPRYKVAKRGQDVALRCDPISGHVSLFWYQQALGQGPEFLTYFQNEAQLDKSGLPSDRFFAERPEGSVSTLKIQRTQQEDSAVYLCASSLVGGGAGETQYFGPGTRLLVL.

The CDR3 loop reads CASSLAPDFAEQYF. CDR3 coding DNA: TGTGCCAGCAGCTTAGCCCCAGACTTCGCCGAGCAGTACTTC. The chain joins TRBV7-2 to TRBJ2-7; D unresolved. The length of the CDR3 is 14 residues. The germline V gene encodes CDR1 SGHTA and CDR2 FQGNSA. V lost 0 bases to trimming and J lost 6 bases, with 12 bases between them.

This chain joins TRBV11-3 and TRBJ1-3, with TRBD1 identical over 9 bases. The CDR3 runs 14 residues. Germline V gene sequence: CDR1 SGHNT, CDR2 YENEEA. V lost 3 bases and J lost 8; bases outside the gene matches: 5. The DNA for the CDR3 is TGTGCCAGCAGCTTGGACAGGGGCGCAGACACCATATATTTT. It yields the protein CASSLDRGADTIYF.

This chain joins TRBV21-1 and TRBJ2-5; the D call TRBD2 from the table was never checked on the DNA. TRBV21-1 is termed a pseudogene. The CDR3 is made up of 19 amino acids. The CDR3 nucleotides are TGTGCCAGCAGCAAGAATTACGGGACTAGCGGGGGTAACCAAGAGACCCAGTACTTC. Translating it yields CASSKNYGTSGGNQETQYF.

CDR3 in DNA: TGTGCCAGCAGCTTACGGGACAGGGGGTATGGCTACACCTTC. Its protein product is CASSLRDRGYGYTF. The rearrangement joins TRBV27 to TRBJ1-2, with TRBD1 matching 11 bases. The CDR3 has 14 residues. Germline V gene data show CDR1 as MNHEY and CDR2 as SMNVEV (reference sequence). J gave up 5 bases and V 6 bases, and 5 bases lay outside the gene matches.